This T cell receptor (beta chain) was sequenced for a study of blood T cell repertoires in COVID-19. Clones were sequenced by immunoSEQ multiplex PCR, and TCRdb holds only the in-frame ones, with some missing. Among tens of thousands of clones listed, over 80% were seen once. Germline V gives CDR1 SQVTM, CDR2 ANQGSEA. Trimming took 6 bases from V and 10 from J; bases not matched to a gene: 1. The CDR3 loop spans 10 amino acids. The source of this sequence is a man in his 70s with acute or convalescent COVID-19. The rearrangement uses TRBV29-1 and TRBJ1-1; 11 nucleotides match TRBD1. Material for sequencing was peripheral blood. The CDR3 region is CSVDRGRAFF. The CDR3 region has the DNA TGCAGCGTGGACAGGGGGCGAGCTTTCTTT.